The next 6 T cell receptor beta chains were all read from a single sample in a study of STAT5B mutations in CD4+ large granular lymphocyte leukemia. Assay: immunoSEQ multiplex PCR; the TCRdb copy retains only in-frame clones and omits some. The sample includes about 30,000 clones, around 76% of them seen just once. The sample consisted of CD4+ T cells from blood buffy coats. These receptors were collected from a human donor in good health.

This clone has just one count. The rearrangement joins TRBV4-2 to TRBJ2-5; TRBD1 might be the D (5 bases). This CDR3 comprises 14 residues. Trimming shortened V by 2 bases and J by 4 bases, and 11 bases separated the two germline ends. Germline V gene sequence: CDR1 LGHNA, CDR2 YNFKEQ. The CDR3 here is CASSQQGSRETQYF. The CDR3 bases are TGTGCCAGCAGCCAACAGGGTAGTAGAGAGACCCAGTACTTC.

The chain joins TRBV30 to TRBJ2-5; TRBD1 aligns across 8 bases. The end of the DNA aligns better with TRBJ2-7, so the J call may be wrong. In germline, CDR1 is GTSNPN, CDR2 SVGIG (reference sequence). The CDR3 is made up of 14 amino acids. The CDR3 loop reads CAWMSGQGMYEQYF. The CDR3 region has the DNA TGTGCCTGGATGAGTGGACAGGGAATGTACGAGCAGTACTTC.

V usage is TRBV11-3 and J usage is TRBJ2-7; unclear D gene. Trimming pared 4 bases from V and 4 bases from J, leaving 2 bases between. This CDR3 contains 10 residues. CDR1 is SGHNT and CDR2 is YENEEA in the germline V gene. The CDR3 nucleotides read TGTGCCAGCAGCTCTTACGAGCAGTACTTC. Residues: CASSSYEQYF.

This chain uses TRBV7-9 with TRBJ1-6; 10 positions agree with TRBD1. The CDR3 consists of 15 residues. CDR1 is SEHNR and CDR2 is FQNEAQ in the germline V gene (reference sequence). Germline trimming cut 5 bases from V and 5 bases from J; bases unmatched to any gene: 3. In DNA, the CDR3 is TGTGCCAGCAGCCAGGGGACAGGGGATAATTCACCCCTCCACTTT. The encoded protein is CASSQGTGDNSPLHF.

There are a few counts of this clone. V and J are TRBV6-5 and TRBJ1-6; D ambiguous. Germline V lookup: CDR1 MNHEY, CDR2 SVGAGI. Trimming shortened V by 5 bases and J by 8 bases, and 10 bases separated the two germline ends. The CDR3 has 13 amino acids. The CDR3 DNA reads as TGTGCCAGCAGTCGAAGGAGGGATTCACCCCTCCACTTT. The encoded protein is CASSRRRDSPLHF.

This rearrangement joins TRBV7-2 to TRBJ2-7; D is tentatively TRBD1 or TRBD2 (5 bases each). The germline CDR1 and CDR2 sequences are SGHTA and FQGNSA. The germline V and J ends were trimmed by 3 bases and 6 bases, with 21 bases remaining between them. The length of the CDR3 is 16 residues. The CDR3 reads CASSLYVGDPQPEQYF. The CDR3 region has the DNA TGTGCCAGCAGCTTGTATGTCGGGGACCCTCAGCCCGAGCAGTACTTC.